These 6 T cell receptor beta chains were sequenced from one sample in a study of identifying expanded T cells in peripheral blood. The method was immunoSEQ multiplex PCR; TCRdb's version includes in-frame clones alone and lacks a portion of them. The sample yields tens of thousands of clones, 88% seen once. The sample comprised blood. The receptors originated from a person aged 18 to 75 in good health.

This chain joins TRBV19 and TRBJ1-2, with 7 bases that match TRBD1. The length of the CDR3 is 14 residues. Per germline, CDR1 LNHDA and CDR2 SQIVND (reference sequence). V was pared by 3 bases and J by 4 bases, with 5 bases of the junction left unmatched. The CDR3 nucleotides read TGTGCCAGTAGTATGGTGGGGACAGCCTATGGCTACACCTTC. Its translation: CASSMVGTAYGYTF.

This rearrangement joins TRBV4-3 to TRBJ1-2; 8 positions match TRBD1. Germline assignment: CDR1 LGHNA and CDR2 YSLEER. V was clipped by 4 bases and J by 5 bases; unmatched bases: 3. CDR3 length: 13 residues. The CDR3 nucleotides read TGCGCCAGCAGCCGGGACAGGCAATATGGCTACACCTTC. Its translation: CASSRDRQYGYTF.

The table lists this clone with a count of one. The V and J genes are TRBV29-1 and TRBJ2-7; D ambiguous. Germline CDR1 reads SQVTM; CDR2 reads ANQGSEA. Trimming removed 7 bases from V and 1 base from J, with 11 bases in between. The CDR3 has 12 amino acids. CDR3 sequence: CSATTESYEQYF. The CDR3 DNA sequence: TGCAGCGCAACGACGGAGTCCTACGAGCAGTACTTC.

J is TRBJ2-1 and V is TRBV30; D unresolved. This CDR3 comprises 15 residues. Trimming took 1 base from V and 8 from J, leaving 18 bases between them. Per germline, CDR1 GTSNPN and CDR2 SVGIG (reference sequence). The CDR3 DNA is TGTGCCTGGAGTGACTTCCAAACGACTCCCCATGAGCAGTTCTTC. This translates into CAWSDFQTTPHEQFF.

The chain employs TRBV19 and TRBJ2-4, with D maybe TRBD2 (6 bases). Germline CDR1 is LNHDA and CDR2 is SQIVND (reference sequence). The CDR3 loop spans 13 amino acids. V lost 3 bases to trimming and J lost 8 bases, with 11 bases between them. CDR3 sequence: CASSMGEVDIQYF. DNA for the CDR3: TGTGCCAGTAGTATGGGGGAGGTGGACATTCAGTACTTC.

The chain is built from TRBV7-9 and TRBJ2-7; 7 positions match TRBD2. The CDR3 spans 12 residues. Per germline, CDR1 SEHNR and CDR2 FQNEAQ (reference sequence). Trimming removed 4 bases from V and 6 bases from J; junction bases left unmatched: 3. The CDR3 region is CASSYRTSEQYF. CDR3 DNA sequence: TGTGCCAGCAGCTATAGGACTAGCGAGCAGTACTTC.